This TCR beta chain was documented in a study of siplizumab effects on memory and regulatory T cells. Study-wide findings and caveats: Naive T cells were seen as more diverse than memory cells and as major alloresponse contributors.

V was clipped by 4 bases and J by 6 bases; unmatched bases: 4. The CDR3 has 14 residues. The germline V gene has CDR1 SGHRS and CDR2 YFSETQ. A note on this clone: The antigen is undetermined.

Only in-frame clones appear in the TCRdb table, and some are missing; sequencing was by immunoSEQ multiplex PCR. The sample carries 95,000 to 130,000 clones, approximately 94% recorded once. This receptor was identified in a human donor in good health. V gene TRBV5-1 combines with J gene TRBJ1-4, with 9 bases lining up with TRBD1. What was sequenced was non-Treg CD4+ T cells sorted from blood. This CDR3 is CASSVRDRDEKLFF. CDR3 bases: TGCGCCAGCAGCGTCCGGGACAGGGATGAAAAACTGTTTTTT.